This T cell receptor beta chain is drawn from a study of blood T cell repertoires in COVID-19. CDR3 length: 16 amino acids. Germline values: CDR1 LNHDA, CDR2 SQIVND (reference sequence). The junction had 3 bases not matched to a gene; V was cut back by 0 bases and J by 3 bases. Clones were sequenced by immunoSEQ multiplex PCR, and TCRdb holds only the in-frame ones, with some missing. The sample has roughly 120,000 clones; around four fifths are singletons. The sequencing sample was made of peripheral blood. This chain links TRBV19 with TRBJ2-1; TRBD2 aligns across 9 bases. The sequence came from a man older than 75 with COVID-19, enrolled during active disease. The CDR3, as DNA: TGTGCCAGTAGTATAGACCGTAGCGGGAGCTACAATGAGCAGTTCTTC. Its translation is CASSIDRSGSYNEQFF.